This record concerns one T cell receptor beta chain sequence. There is no known antigen for this receptor. No per-base quality is available; no much larger clone lies one base away. This entry belongs to a study of T cells in localized non-small cell lung cancer (dated by TCRdb to the early 2020s). For the study in its entirety: T cell repertoires of more than 200 early-stage NSCLC patients were analyzed, with tumors being compared against uninvolved tumor-adjacent lungs. The cohort was made up of some 240 treatment-naive NSCLC patients whose localized lung tumors had been resected. Of the NSCLC patients, around 140 were male and about a hundred were female, and the mean age was approximately 66 years.

What the study reported, not specific to this receptor: Uninvolved tumor-adjacent lung showed the highest T cell clonality, higher than tumor, which suggests more focused antigenic responses in the uninvolved tumor-adjacent lung. Because multi-region tumor sequencing was not performed, intratumor heterogeneity could not be ruled out. Higher blood T cell density associated with longer overall survival, while higher adjacent-lung clonality associated with shorter survival. A median of 57 of the top 100 tumor clones were detected in paired uninvolved adjacent lung, and about 29 of these tumor clones were also found among the top 100 clones of the paired uninvolved adjacent lung. Because of the exploratory design, TCR variables were selected using unadjusted p-values without false-discovery rate correction.

At diagnosis, peripheral blood, uninvolved tumor-adjacent lung and tumor were collected and were preserved as a mix of fresh-frozen and FFPE material. For TCR repertoire profiling, blood samples were analyzed in the form of peripheral blood mononuclear cells. The immunoSEQ Assay was used to sequence TCR beta CDR3 regions from DNA. As for the original processing: T cell density was computed as TCR beta template counts normalized to usable DNA estimated by amplifying housekeeping genes. Richness was estimated using the preseqR package, with extrapolation to 400,000 templates for PBMC samples and to 120,000 templates for tissue samples. Clonality was taken to be one minus Pielou's evenness. To identify tissue-enriched TCRs, differential abundance testing was run on productive amino-acid clonotypes with a minimum total count of 5 and an alpha of 0.1. Repertoire overlap between compartments was quantified with the Jaccard Index and Morisita Overlap Index. GLIPH grouped TCR beta CDR3s together with public tetramer-defined viral CDR3s, and a viral motif had to include at least three viral sequences and show V-gene enrichment. The immuneACCESS repertoire file appears here via TCRdb, limited to in-frame rearrangements. These files lack a portion of the clones; in checked studies, under half of the deficit traces to unresolved V genes, and the cause of the others is not known. V and J calls and clone size follow that table, whereas D and trimming were derived from the DNA. The sample contains about 75,000 clones, over 75% of them found a single time. Roughly 9.8% of the sample lies in the top ten.

The germline V and J ends show losses of 2 bases and 4 bases respectively, and no gene match explains 6 bases of the junction. Inclusive of the bounding cysteine and phenylalanine, the CDR3 is 15 residues long. CDR3 DNA only is kept here, 45 bases in frame from base 1. The germline V gene specifies SGDLS as CDR1 and YYNGEE as CDR2. The sample here was peripheral blood, taken before any cancer treatment. The receptor's source is a female donor older than 55 with stage I lung adenocarcinoma. The rearranged chain carries TRBV9 and TRBJ2-1; TRBD2 matches 7 bases in the middle. The CDR3 protein sequence reads: CASSVLSGGYNEQFF. The sequenced DNA: TGTGCCAGCAGCGTTCTTTCGGGAGGTTACAATGAGCAGTTCTTC.